This T cell receptor (beta chain) was recorded in a study of cytomegalovirus exposure and HLA in healthy donors. Vbeta (60) and Jbeta (13) primers were used in the PCR. Sequenced by immunoSEQ multiplex PCR; TCRdb stores in-frame clones only, minus some. The sample consists of 150,000 or so clones, about four fifths of them appearing once. Trimming took off 0 bases at V and 10 bases at J, with 17 bases between the two ends. Looked up from germline, CDR1 is SGHDT and CDR2 is YYEEEE. The length of the CDR3 is 14 residues. J is TRBJ2-7 and V is TRBV5-6; D may be TRBD2 (6 bases). The clonotype originates from a man younger than 35 in good health and CMV-seronegative. Sequenced: PBMCs. In DNA form, the CDR3 reads TGTGCCAGCAGCTTGGTGTCTTCCCATACTAGCCAGTACTTC. Translating it yields CASSLVSSHTSQYF.